This T cell receptor beta chain was sequenced in a study of blood T cell repertoires in COVID-19 (dated by TCRdb to about 2020). Turning to the overall study: Samples covering the acute and convalescent phases of COVID-19 were provided by collaborators in the United States, Italy and Spain. The prospective study material was composed of cDNA or gDNA derived from T cells, B-cell-depleted T cells, or PBMCs. The dataset comprised deeply sampled blood TCRbeta repertoires from subjects exposed to, actively infected with, or recovered from COVID-19. The repertoires were released in a freely available public database intended as a resource for research on the immune response to SARS-CoV-2. The samples were drawn from the first 160 participants of the ongoing ImmuneRACE study and from under 1,500 subjects provided by 6 global collaborators. Nearly every sample came with metadata listing a de-identified subject ID, COVID-19 status, age in years and sex. Where available, HLA class I and class II types were obtained from metadata supplied by the sample provider rather than from assay-based typing. Beyond this particular receptor, the publication reports: How much clinical and demographic metadata was included differed by source and by participant, and the metadata was provided uncurated.

CDR1 and CDR2, looked up from the germline V gene (reference sequence), are LGHDT and YNNKEL. The germline ends are 17 bases apart after V is trimmed by 1 base and J by 5 bases. The CDR3 runs 16 amino acids, cysteine and phenylalanine included. Kept here is only the CDR3 DNA, which spans 48 bases and is read in frame from base 1. TCRbeta CDR3 regions were amplified from genomic DNA by means of the immunoSEQ Assay, a bias-controlled multiplex PCR. For the original study's pipeline: The number of nucleated cells in each sample was estimated from the amplification of reference gene primers within the assay. To quantify the absolute abundance of each unique TCRbeta CDR3 rearrangement, sequence reads were collapsed and filtered. For each sample, productive Simpson clonality was calculated as the square root of Simpson's diversity index over productive rearrangements. The source is immuneACCESS, and TCRdb retained only in-frame sequences with V and J called. Part of the clones is not carried over; for the studies checked, unresolved V genes explain less than half of this, and the remainder is unexplained. V and J calls and clone size are as listed in that table; D and trimming were resolved from the DNA. This sample gives tens of thousands of clones in total; approximately 83% of them show up just once. The ten top clones hold roughly 2.5% of the sample.

A single count supports this clone. What antigen it recognizes has not been identified. The input lacks base qualities; no much larger clone sits a single base away. The collaborating institutions used their own protocols to collect whole blood in K2EDTA tubes. For TCRbeta analysis, collaborators shipped samples in one of three forms: frozen whole blood, isolated PBMCs, or DNA extracted from either of those sample types. Material for sequencing was peripheral blood. The chain is assembled from TRBV3-1 (or the pseudogene TRBV3-2) and TRBJ2-5; D gene: possibly TRBD2, on 7 matching bases. This TCR was sampled from an older man with active or convalescent COVID-19. For the CDR3, the sequence is CASSQGLARGWETQYF. DNA sequence: TGTGCCAGCAGCCAAGGACTAGCAAGGGGGTGGGAGACCCAGTACTTC.